This T cell receptor (beta chain) was captured in a study of blood T cell repertoires in COVID-19. Study context: Donors in the United States, Italy and Spain gave samples during acute or convalescent COVID-19. PBMCs, B-cell-depleted T cells, or T cells were the source of the cDNA or gDNA that made up the material.

Germline V gene data show CDR1 as KGHSY and CDR2 as FQNENV. The ends were cut back, 4 bases at V and 7 bases at J, with 11 bases in the middle. The CDR3 contains 13 residues. Seattle researchers signed up patients amid active infection and tracked them longitudinally. Under the authors' procedure: Nucleated cell counts were estimated from reference gene primer amplification. Profiling relied on immunoSEQ multiplex PCR, and the TCRdb table lists in-frame clones only, not all of them. The DNA was the basis for D and trimming; V, J and clone size are from that table. The table has some 190,000 clones, approximately 85% seen once; the top ten hold under 7.5%.

The chain recombines TRBV16 with TRBJ1-5; TRBD1 is a possible D gene (6 bases). Sequenced material: peripheral blood. The receptor was derived from a man of 80 years or more with COVID-19, enrolled during active disease. CDR3 coding DNA: TGTGCCAGCAGCCCCCAGGGGCGGCAGCCCCAGCATTTT. Protein sequence: CASSPQGRQPQHF.